The text below deals with one T cell receptor beta chain. The source of the sample is a study of blood T cell repertoires in COVID-19. Study-level background: Spain, Italy and the United States supplied samples that represented acute and convalescent COVID-19. PBMCs, B-cell-depleted T cells, or T cells provided the cDNA or gDNA that made up the material.

Original processing methods: Nucleated cell counts were estimated from reference gene primer amplification. Assay: immunoSEQ multiplex PCR; the TCRdb copy retains only in-frame clones and omits some. V and J calls and clone size are those listed in that table; D and trimming were worked out from the DNA. The sample shows fewer than 200,000 clones, 70% to 90% of them seen only once. Germline CDR1 reads SGHKS; CDR2 reads YYEKEE (reference sequence). This CDR3 is 15 amino acids long. V shed 2 bases and J shed 3 bases, with 12 bases lying between them. This receptor was identified in a man aged 35-49 years with acute or convalescent COVID-19. The source material was peripheral blood. This chain connects TRBV5-5 to TRBJ1-5; TRBD1 might be the D (6 bases). CDR3 bases: TGTGCCAGCAGCTTCTGGCAGGGGCTCAATCAGCCCCAGCATTTT. It encodes CASSFWQGLNQPQHF.